The sequence of this TCR beta chain was determined in a study of T cells in Graves' hyperthyroidism and ophthalmopathy. Exclusions: uncontrolled infection, other autoimmune disease, pregnancy, lactation. Researchers took RNA transcripts and amplified the TCR beta CDR3 regions from them. An initial round of RT-PCR targeting the TCR CDR3 relied on the HTBI primer set. MiXCR, applied by TCRdb to the multiplex PCR reads, yields one record per CDR3 protein. The sample carries about 270,000 distinct CDR3 sequences, 20% to 30% recorded once. This clonotype was detected ten times or more. The CDR3 covers 16 residues. The germline V and J ends were trimmed by 4 bases and 5 bases, with 19 bases remaining between them. Germline CDR1 and CDR2: SGHKS and YYEKEE (reference sequence).

This TCR was sampled from a man aged 35 to 55 with Graves' hyperthyroidism that later progressed to Graves' ophthalmopathy. The V gene is TRBV5-5, the J gene TRBJ1-5, with D perhaps TRBD1 (5 bases). The material sequenced was blood. The CDR3 sequence is CASSVNLGGQYQPQHF. The DNA for the CDR3 is TGTGCCAGCAGCGTAAATTTGGGGGGTCAGTATCAGCCCCAGCATTTT.